This T cell receptor beta chain was sequenced during a study of Ad26.COV2.S vaccination and SARS-CoV-2 variants. Comment on this clone: Antigen unknown.

As to treatment: some 20 received Ad26.COV2.S at low or high dose, single or two shots; about 5 received placebo; per-sample allocation not given. At day 63 after the first vaccine or placebo injection, samples were drawn. Germline CDR1 reads LGHDT; CDR2 reads YNNKEL (reference sequence). Germline trimming cut 6 bases from V and 5 bases from J; bases unmatched to any gene: 19. The CDR3 extends over 18 amino acids. Only in-frame clones appear in the TCRdb table, and some are missing; sequencing was by immunoSEQ multiplex PCR. The profile shows about half a million clones, roughly nine tenths of them singletons. Study-level points and caveats: Across vaccine and placebo recipients, the breadth of non-spike TCRs was similar.

The receptor comes from a person aged 18-65 years who received the Ad26.COV2.S COVID-19 vaccine or a placebo. J is TRBJ2-5 and V is TRBV3-1 (or the pseudogene TRBV3-2), with 9 bases lining up with TRBD2. The sample here was peripheral blood, taken in a trial of Ad26.COV2.S vaccine versus placebo. The CDR3 coding sequence is TGTGCCAGCAGGCAACGCAGAAATAGCGGGAGAAGGGCGGAGACCCAGTACTTC. Amino acids: CASRQRRNSGRRAETQYF.